The 24 T cell receptor beta chains in this list originate from one sample, sequenced in a study of CXCR3-negative and CXCR3-positive naive CD8 T cells. Via 5' RACE with UMI labels, TRB cDNA libraries were prepared. Reprocessing the 5' RACE reads, TCRdb reports a single entry for every CDR3 protein and omits DNA. With fewer than 90,000 distinct CDR3 sequences in the sample, the ten largest clones hold approximately 0.6%. These receptors' targets are unknown. Study results and limitations: Naive cells positive for CXCR3 carried more hydrophobic TRB CDR3s than CXCR3-negative ones.

Material for sequencing was naive CXCR3+ CD8+ T cells from blood. Subset reported: CD45RO-CCR7+CD27+CD95- naive CD8+ T cells expressing CXCR3 (TNR3+). These receptors all come from a human donor in good health. Some clones in this sample may be carry-over from other donors' samples.

The gene calls are TRBV4-2 and TRBJ2-1; lacking DNA, the TRBD2 call made by TCRdb goes unchecked. This CDR3 is built from 15 residues. Germline-derived CDR1 and CDR2 are LGHNA and YNFKEQ. The CDR3 is CASSQDQLAGAEQFF.

The chain joins TRBV7-3 to TRBJ2-2; TCRdb's assignment of TRBD2 cannot be checked, as there is no DNA. The CDR3 loop spans 20 amino acids. Per the germline V gene, CDR1 is SGHTA and CDR2 is FQGTGA. The CDR3 reads CASSLLYVPASLLNTGELFF.

The chain has TRBV4-3 and TRBJ2-6; as DNA is missing, the TRBD1 call by TCRdb cannot be tested. This CDR3 is 18 amino acids long. CDR1 LGHNA and CDR2 YSLEER come from the germline V gene. This chain's CDR3 is CASSQEDRGRSGANVLTF.

The chain has TRBV30 and TRBJ2-7; TCRdb's D gene call, TRBD1, goes unchecked for lack of DNA. Germline V gene sequence: CDR1 GTSNPN, CDR2 SVGIG (reference sequence). This CDR3 spans 15 amino acids. The CDR3 here is CAWSLRTGGGYEQYF.

This chain uses TRBV6-2 or TRBV6-3 with TRBJ2-1; TCRdb's D call of TRBD2 is untestable without DNA. CDR1 MNHEY and CDR2 SVGEGT come from the germline V gene. This CDR3 region has 14 residues. This CDR3 is CASTEVKNYNEQFF.

CDR3 sequence: CASRPNTDNEKLFF. V gene TRBV28 combines with J gene TRBJ1-4. The germline V gene encodes CDR1 MDHEN and CDR2 SYDVKM. The CDR3 has 14 residues.

V is TRBV29-1 and J is TRBJ2-2; TCRdb's D call of TRBD2 is untestable without DNA. This CDR3 has 14 amino acids. Germline lookup yields CDR1 SQVTM and CDR2 ANQGSEA. The CDR3 sequence is CSVDAGRDTGELFF.

This chain links TRBV12-3 or TRBV12-4 with TRBJ1-1; TCRdb proposes TRBD1, but this gene call is untestable without DNA. The length of the CDR3 is 16 residues. CDR3 loop: CASSLTGAGLNTEAFF.

V gene TRBV12-3 or TRBV12-4 combines with J gene TRBJ2-7; TCRdb selects TRBD1, and the lack of DNA leaves this call unchecked. This CDR3 has 14 amino acids. CDR3 loop: CASSFGTGGYEQYF.

This chain uses TRBV29-1 with TRBJ1-4. The germline V gene encodes CDR1 SQVTM and CDR2 ANQGSEA. This CDR3 is 16 amino acids long. Here the CDR3 reads CSVADPTTATNEKLFF.

The chain combines TRBV23-1 with TRBJ2-1; lacking DNA, the TRBD2 call made by TCRdb goes unchecked. TRBV23-1 carries the ORF label, with uncertain function. The CDR3 extends over 20 amino acids. CDR3 region: CASSQSEGDCRAGGRNEQFF.

The V gene is TRBV7-9, the J gene TRBJ2-7; TCRdb reports TRBD2, a call that lacks DNA to check it against. Looked up from germline, CDR1 is SEHNR and CDR2 is FQNEAQ (reference sequence). This CDR3 is 15 amino acids long. CDR3 residues: CASSHPSGRDYEQYF.

This rearrangement joins TRBV15 to TRBJ2-6; TCRdb returns TRBD1, unconfirmable since there is no DNA. The length of the CDR3 is 18 residues. Germline V gene sequence: CDR1 LNHNV, CDR2 YYDKDF (reference sequence). The CDR3 sequence is CATSRVLVSFSGADVLTF.

The chain recombines TRBV7-9 with TRBJ2-5; the TCRdb D gene call, TRBD2, has no DNA to confirm it. The CDR3 is 14 residues long. CDR1 and CDR2 (germline): SEHNR, FQNEAQ (reference sequence). CDR3 sequence reads: CASSLEGGEETQYF.

The rearrangement uses TRBV4-3 and TRBJ2-1; TCRdb calls TRBD1, which cannot be checked without DNA. This CDR3 contains 17 residues. Germline CDR1 and CDR2: LGHNA and YSLEER. The CDR3 protein is CASRRTNGRQGDNEQFF.

The chain joins TRBV15 to TRBJ2-7; TCRdb's D call, TRBD1, is unchecked because there is no DNA. Germline V lookup: CDR1 LNHNV, CDR2 YYDKDF (reference sequence). This CDR3 comprises 13 residues. CDR3 loop: CATSRDPPLEQYF.

The V gene is TRBV5-1, the J gene TRBJ2-2; TCRdb gives TRBD1 as the D gene, but with no DNA this cannot be confirmed. CDR1 is SGHRS and CDR2 is YFSETQ in the germline V gene. The CDR3 loop spans 16 amino acids. The CDR3 region is CASSPIDRVATGELFF.

This chain links TRBV6-2 or TRBV6-3 with TRBJ2-1; TCRdb calls TRBD1, which cannot be checked without DNA. The germline CDR1 and CDR2 sequences are MNHEY and SVGEGT. The CDR3 consists of 16 residues. This CDR3 reads CASSYEMDRTYNEQFF.

The chain carries TRBV7-6 and TRBJ2-7. This CDR3 has 13 amino acids. Germline V gene sequence: CDR1 SGHVS, CDR2 FNYEAQ. The CDR3: CASSSGPTTPQYF.

V and J are TRBV9 and TRBJ2-1; as DNA is missing, the TRBD2 call by TCRdb cannot be tested. CDR3 length: 15 amino acids. CDR1 SGDLS and CDR2 YYNGEE come from the germline V gene. CDR3 amino acids: CASSGGTSGSNEQFF.

This chain joins TRBV11-2 and TRBJ1-2. Germline assignment: CDR1 SGHAT and CDR2 FQNNGV. The CDR3 sequence is 13 residues long. CDR3 protein: CASSLNGYYGYTF.

This rearrangement joins TRBV5-1 to TRBJ1-1; the D call of TRBD1 rests on TCRdb alone, since no DNA is present to check it. The CDR3 extends over 15 amino acids. CDR1 is SGHRS, CDR2 YFSETQ, per germline. CDR3 in amino acids: CASGTGTGDLTEAFF.

This rearrangement joins TRBV5-1 to TRBJ2-7. The germline gives CDR1 SGHRS, CDR2 YFSETQ. The CDR3 sequence is 16 residues long. The CDR3 is CASSLDGHAYSYEQYF. Drawing the rest from reference TRBV5-1 and TRBJ2-7, the complete variable domain is KAGVTQTPRYLIKTRGQQVTLSCSPISGHRSVSWYQQTPGQGLQFLFEYFSETQRNKGNFPGRFSGRQFSNSRSEMNVSTLELGDSALYLCASSLDGHAYSYEQYFGPGTRLTVT.

The chain uses TRBV14 and TRBJ2-1; no DNA is available, so the TRBD1 call from TCRdb remains unchecked. Germline CDR1 SGHDN, CDR2 FVKESK. The CDR3 is 13 residues long. The CDR3 loop reads CASSQVKGDEQFF.